The sequence of this T cell receptor beta chain was determined in a study of T cells in Graves' hyperthyroidism and ophthalmopathy. Overall study findings and caveats: The model's output predicted ophthalmopathy at a median of 6.5 months prior to onset. Blood shared most expanded thyroid clonotypes above 0.001.

This CDR3 contains 15 residues. Trimming took 8 bases from V and 4 from J; bases not matched to a gene: 10. CDR1 and CDR2 (germline): MNHEY, SVGEGT. It was RNA transcripts that yielded the amplified TCR beta CDR3 regions. The HTBI primer set drove a first-round RT-PCR of the TCR CDR3. TCRdb analysed the multiplex PCR reads with MiXCR anew, one entry per CDR3 protein. In the table there are 300,000 to 450,000 distinct CDR3 sequences, roughly 15% of which are singletons. This clonotype was recorded at least ten times. The antigen is undetermined. Fresh peripheral blood, 10 ml, was the source of the PBMCs.

The source of this sequence is a woman under 40 with Graves' hyperthyroidism that later progressed to Graves' ophthalmopathy. This chain uses TRBV6-2 or TRBV6-3 with TRBJ2-2; 7 bases align to TRBD1. Sequenced sample: blood. The CDR3, as DNA: TGTGCCAGCCATCGAAGGGGGCCCTTCACCGGGGAGCTGTTTTTT. Translated: CASHRRGPFTGELFF.